This is a list of T cell receptor beta chains from one sample in a study of T cells expressing NK-cell markers. No DNA is given; TCRdb re-called the 5' RACE reads and lists each CDR3 protein once. The specimen's table records some 450,000 distinct CDR3 sequences. Sequenced: blood T cells: a sorted CD56 or NKG2C T cell subset, CD4+ or CD8+ T cells, or bulk PBMC T cells (not recorded which). These receptor sequences come from a woman aged 18 to 75 in good health. Both conserved end residues are part of each CDR3.

>TRBV7-2|13|TRBJ2-7
CASSLSGWEEQYF
>TRBV5-5|14|TRBJ2-5
CASSLFTEQETQYF
>TRBV29-1|12|TRBJ2-7
CSVGDRSYEQYF
>TRBV5-1|18|TRBJ2-6
CASSGAGTGISGANVLTF
>TRBV12-3/TRBV12-4|13|TRBJ2-5
CASSSPPSRKGYF
>TRBV15|15|TRBJ2-1
CATSKAGGAYNEQFF
>TRBV6-1|15|TRBJ2-1
CASSQSGREYNEQFF
>TRBV10-3|15|TRBJ2-5
CAIRPGTGGQETQYF
>TRBV29-1|12|TRBJ1-1
CSHIQANTEAFF
>TRBV30|12|TRBJ1-2
CAWSVSRYGYTF
>TRBV5-1|13|TRBJ2-1
CASSVGTSNEQFF
>TRBV7-2|14|TRBJ2-3
CASSLWRGDDTQYF
>TRBV3-1|15|TRBJ2-3
CASSQDGVLAGARYF
>TRBV12-3/TRBV12-4|13|TRBJ2-5
CASSYGGDETQYF
>TRBV3-1|16|TRBJ1-1
CASKPGTGVMNTEAFF
>TRBV6-2/TRBV6-3|21|TRBJ2-7
CASSYSTVPGQGRIVSYEQYF
>TRBV4-3|14|TRBJ2-1
CASSRAAGDNEQFF
>TRBV7-2|12|TRBJ1-1
CASTRTGTEAFF
>TRBV4-1|14|TRBJ2-5
CASSLGVWQETQYF
>TRBV6-1|15|TRBJ1-3
CASRPMSWGGNTIYF
>TRBV18|14|TRBJ2-1
CASSPRGKNNEQFF
>TRBV9|13|TRBJ2-1
CASSVPLDNEQFF
>TRBV9|16|TRBJ2-5
CASSVESGALGETQYF
>TRBV24-1|14|TRBJ2-1
CATSPLTGEGEQFF
>TRBV19|15|TRBJ1-5
CASSANGGSNQPQHF
>TRBV2|17|TRBJ2-7
CASSESGAGTRNYEQYF
>TRBV7-9|13|TRBJ1-5
CASSPGLGQPQHF
>TRBV6-2/TRBV6-3|15|TRBJ2-4
CASSDSVLAKNIQYF
>TRBV3-1|16|TRBJ2-1
CASSQLGLAGSGEQFF
>TRBV7-2|17|TRBJ2-1
CASSFPSSGRALNEQFF
>TRBV28|18|TRBJ2-7
CASKRVAGSLTPPYEQYF
>TRBV6-5|15|TRBJ2-1
CASSSTGRLYNEQFF
>TRBV15|15|TRBJ1-4
CATSRDPGALEKLFF